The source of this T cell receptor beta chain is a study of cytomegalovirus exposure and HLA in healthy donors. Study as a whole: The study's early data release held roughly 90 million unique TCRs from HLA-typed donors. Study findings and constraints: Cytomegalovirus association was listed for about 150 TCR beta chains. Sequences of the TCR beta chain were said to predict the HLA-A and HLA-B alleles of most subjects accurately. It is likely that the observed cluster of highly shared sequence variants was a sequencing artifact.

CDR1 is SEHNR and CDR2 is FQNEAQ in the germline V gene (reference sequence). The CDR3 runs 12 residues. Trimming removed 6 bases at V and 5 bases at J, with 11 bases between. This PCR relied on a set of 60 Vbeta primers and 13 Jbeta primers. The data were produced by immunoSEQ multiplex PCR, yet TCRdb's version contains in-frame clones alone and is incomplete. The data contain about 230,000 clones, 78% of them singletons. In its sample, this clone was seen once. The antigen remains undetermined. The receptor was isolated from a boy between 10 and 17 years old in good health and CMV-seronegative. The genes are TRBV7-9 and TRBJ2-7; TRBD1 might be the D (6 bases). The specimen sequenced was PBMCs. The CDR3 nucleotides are TGTGCCAGCAGTCATCAGGGGAACGAGCAGTACTTC. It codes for CASSHQGNEQYF.